This T cell receptor beta chain was captured by sequencing in a study of tumor-infiltrating lymphocytes in primary liver carcinoma. Study observations and caveats: Blood trailed tumors significantly in top-250-clone fraction (p = 0.039). Tumor region pairs overlapped more than did tumor-adjacent and tumor-blood pairs.

TCR beta cDNA was made from 450 to 600 ng total RNA with a constant-region primer. Slightly modified ARM-PCR served as the procedure for the TCR beta libraries. These libraries came from three rounds of nested multiplex PCR. TRBV1-TRBV30 forward primers paired with a C-beta reverse primer drove the first two PCR rounds, approximately 11 cycles each. MiXCR, run by TCRdb on the multiplex PCR reads, gives a single entry per CDR3 protein. The data contain 50,000 to 70,000 distinct CDR3 sequences, approximately 70% of them singletons. The source material, roughly 18-30 mg of unsorted bulk tissue, was used to co-extract RNA and DNA. Samples were taken from five separate regions of every tumor. Per the germline V gene, CDR1 is LGHNA and CDR2 is YNFKEQ. There are 12 residues in the CDR3. About this clonotype itself: Its antigen is currently unknown. The junction and the germline gene differ at one end; a read error may be behind it.

The TCR comes from a man between 35 and 55 years old with primary liver carcinoma and hepatitis B virus infection. Sequenced: liver tumor tissue from sampling region 2. Subset specified: tumor region T2, inferior pole. The rearrangement uses TRBV4-2 and TRBJ2-4; D ambiguous. The DNA of the CDR3 is TGTGCCAGCAGCCAAGATCTGGATATTCAGCACTTC. Residues: CASSQDLDIQHF.